The 6 T cell receptor beta chains reported below all come from one sample, sequenced in a study of metastatic and nonmetastatic thyroid tumors. MiXCR was used by TCRdb to re-call the PCR reads. The sample yields about 30,000 clones, approximately 16% seen once. Each patient went into thyroid surgery without having received any treatment. The sequenced sample consisted of blood. These receptor sequences come from a female donor with papillary thyroid cancer or a benign thyroid nodule (not recorded which). Some clones in this sample may be carry-over from other donors' samples.

The table lists this clone with a few counts. The rearrangement links TRBV5-1 to TRBJ2-2; perhaps TRBD1 as D (5 bases). Trimming removed 2 bases from V and 1 base from J, with 6 bases in between. Per germline, CDR1 SGHRS and CDR2 YFSETQ. The CDR3 is 14 residues long. The CDR3 region is CASSLDRNTGELFF. Here the CDR3 DNA reads TGCGCCAGCAGCTTAGACAGGAACACCGGGGAGCTGTTTTTT.

The gene calls are TRBV11-2 and TRBJ2-1; tentatively, D is TRBD1 or TRBD2 (7 bases each). Deletions cut 5 bases from V and 5 bases from J, with 25 bases between. The CDR3 runs to 18 residues. Per germline, CDR1 SGHAT and CDR2 FQNNGV. The CDR3 coding sequence is TGTGCCAGCAGCCGTGGGGCAGGGGGTATAGCGGGCGACAATGAGCAGTTCTTC. This gives the protein CASSRGAGGIAGDNEQFF.

This clone was counted many times. This chain joins TRBV2 and TRBJ2-1, with 15 bases aligning to TRBD2. The CDR3 is 19 residues long. J was trimmed by 3 bases and V by 3 bases; bases with no gene match: 9. Germline-derived CDR1 and CDR2 are SNHLY and FYNNEI. The CDR3 spells CASSDLPGLAGGYYNEQFF. As DNA, the CDR3 is TGTGCCAGCAGTGACCTTCCGGGACTAGCGGGAGGATACTACAATGAGCAGTTCTTC.

This clone has at least ten counts. V gene TRBV10-1 combines with J gene TRBJ2-2; D unresolved. V was cut by 10 bases and J by 6 bases, with 15 bases left in between. Germline loops: CDR1 WNHNN, CDR2 SYGVQD (reference sequence). CDR3 length: 13 amino acids. The CDR3 DNA follows: TGCGCCACCAGCGCGTTGAGAGCCGGGGAGCTGTTTTTT. The encoded protein is CATSALRAGELFF.

This clone was recorded a few times. The rearrangement links TRBV6-1 to TRBJ2-7, with 10 bases lining up with TRBD2. Germline CDR1 and CDR2: MNHNS and SASEGT. V dropped 6 bases and J dropped 4; count of bases not matched to a gene: 6. The CDR3 is made up of 14 amino acids. CDR3: CASRPSGSAYEQYF. In nucleotides, the CDR3 is TGTGCCAGCAGGCCTAGCGGGAGTGCTTACGAGCAGTACTTC.

The chain has TRBV6-2 or TRBV6-3 and TRBJ2-4; 9 bases align to TRBD2. The CDR3 spans 14 residues. Germline values: CDR1 MNHEY, CDR2 SVGEGT. V shed 9 bases and J 1 base; nucleotides not matched to a gene: 4. The CDR3 DNA reads TGTGCCAGACCAAGCGGGAGGGCCAAAAACATTCAGTACTTC. Its protein is CARPSGRAKNIQYF.